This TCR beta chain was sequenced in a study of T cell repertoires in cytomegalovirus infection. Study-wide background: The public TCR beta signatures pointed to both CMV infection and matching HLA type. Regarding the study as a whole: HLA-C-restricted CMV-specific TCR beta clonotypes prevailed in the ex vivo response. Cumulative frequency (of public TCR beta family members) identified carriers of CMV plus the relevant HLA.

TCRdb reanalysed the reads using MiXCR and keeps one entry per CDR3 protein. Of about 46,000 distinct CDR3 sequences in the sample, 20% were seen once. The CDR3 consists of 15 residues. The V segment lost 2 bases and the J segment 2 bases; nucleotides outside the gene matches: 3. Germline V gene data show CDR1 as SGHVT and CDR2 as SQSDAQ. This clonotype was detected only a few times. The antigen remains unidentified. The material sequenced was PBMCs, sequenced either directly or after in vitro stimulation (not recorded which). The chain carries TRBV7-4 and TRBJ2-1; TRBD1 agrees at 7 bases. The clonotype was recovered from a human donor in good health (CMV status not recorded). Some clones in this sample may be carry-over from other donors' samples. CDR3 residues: CASSLRQGTYNEQFF. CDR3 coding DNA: TGTGCCAGCAGCTTAAGACAGGGAACCTACAATGAGCAGTTCTTC.